This T cell receptor (beta chain) was identified in a study of blood T cell repertoires in COVID-19. For the study at large: Sources were T cells, B-cell-depleted T cells, or PBMCs; the material itself was cDNA or gDNA.

Some clones are missing from TCRdb's copy, which holds only in-frame ones; the method was immunoSEQ multiplex PCR. The sample includes roughly 40,000 clones, about 86% of them seen just once. CDR1 MNHEY and CDR2 SVGAGI come from the germline V gene. The CDR3 has 12 amino acids. For this clone: The germline gene is not matched at one end of the junction; a read error may be the cause.

Material for sequencing was peripheral blood. The gene calls are TRBV6-5 and TRBJ2-7, with 7 bases matching TRBD1. This clonotype was sampled from a human donor with acute or convalescent COVID-19. The donor label of this sample is uncertain. CDR3 nucleotide sequence: TGTGCCAGCAGTCCTGACAGGGTAGGACTGAACTTC. This sequence encodes CASSPDRVGLNF.